The rows below give T cell receptor beta chains drawn from one sample of a study of blood T cell repertoires in COVID-19. Repertoires were generated with immunoSEQ multiplex PCR, while TCRdb's copy carries only in-frame clones and drops some. The sample has roughly 120,000 clones; roughly nine tenths are singletons. The specimen sequenced was peripheral blood. The origin of the receptors is a man in his 60s with COVID-19, enrolled during active disease. Both conserved end residues are part of each CDR3. D genes are given only for firm matches. Clone size is not always given. Where it is, it says once, few, many or a class for expanded clones.

V gene	J gene	clone size	D gene	CDR3 protein	CDR3 DNA
TRBV11-2	TRBJ1-1	NA	NA	CASSLAVDRAFF	TGTGCCAGCAGCTTAGCGGTCGATCGAGCTTTCTTT
TRBV5-6	TRBJ2-5	NA	TRBD1	CASSLYRGTGVGETQYF	TGTGCCAGCAGCTTGTATCGCGGGACAGGGGTCGGCGAGACCCAGTACTTC
TRBV5-1	TRBJ1-4	NA	TRBD1	CASSFAQGIATNEKLFF	TGCGCCAGCAGCTTTGCACAGGGGATTGCAACTAATGAAAAACTGTTTTTT
TRBV5-1	TRBJ2-5	NA	TRBD2	CASSLGASGRAAQETQYF	TGCGCCAGCAGCTTGGGGGCTAGCGGGAGGGCCGCGCAAGAGACCCAGTACTTC
TRBV30	TRBJ2-5	NA	NA	CAWSYWEETQYF	TGTGCCTGGAGCTACTGGGAGGAGACCCAGTACTTC
TRBV24-1	TRBJ1-1	NA	NA	CATSDSTTHRVTEAFF	TGTGCCACCAGTGATTCAACGACTCACAGGGTAACTGAAGCTTTCTTT
TRBV5-1	TRBJ1-3	NA	NA	CASSLGPDSSSGNTIYF	TGCGCCAGCAGCTTGGGGCCGGACAGTAGCTCTGGAAACACCATATATTTT
TRBV5-1	TRBJ2-3	NA	NA	CASSLAAQGSTDTQYF	TGCGCCAGCAGCTTGGCGGCGCAGGGGAGCACAGATACGCAGTATTTT
TRBV6-5	TRBJ1-5	few	NA	CASTYSDNQPQHF	TGTGCCAGCACCTACAGTGATAATCAGCCCCAGCATTTT
TRBV7-2	TRBJ2-5	NA	NA	CASSLVAGNQETQYF	TGTGCCAGCAGCTTAGTGGCGGGGAATCAAGAGACCCAGTACTTC
TRBV10-3	TRBJ1-1	NA	NA	CAISDPSVGGNTEAFF	TGTGCCATCAGTGACCCTTCGGTGGGAGGAAACACTGAAGCTTTCTTT
TRBV19	TRBJ2-3	NA	NA	CASSIGTTRDTQYF	TGTGCCAGTAGTATAGGGACTACGAGAGATACGCAGTATTTT
TRBV25-1	TRBJ1-6	NA	TRBD1	CASRGQGNSPLHF	TGTGCCAGCAGGGGACAGGGGAATTCACCCCTCCACTTT
TRBV5-8	TRBJ2-7	NA	NA	CASSLVGGGDEQYF	TGTGCCAGCAGCTTGGTAGGGGGCGGGGACGAGCAGTACTTC
TRBV20-1	TRBJ2-7	once	NA	CSARGEYEQYF	TGCAGTGCTAGAGGGGAGTACGAGCAGTACTTC
TRBV7-2	TRBJ2-3	NA	NA	CAMRWGAYGSDTQYF	TGTGCCATGCGGTGGGGAGCCTATGGGTCAGATACGCAGTATTTT
TRBV30	TRBJ1-1	NA	TRBD1	CAWRPIGTGGTEAFF	TGTGCCTGGAGGCCAATTGGGACAGGGGGCACTGAAGCTTTCTTT
TRBV6-6	TRBJ2-2	NA	TRBD2	CASSLRLADTGELFF	TGTGCCAGCAGTTTAAGACTAGCCGACACCGGGGAGCTGTTTTTT
TRBV7-8	TRBJ1-2	NA	NA	CASSLAGGLLNYGYTF	TGTGCCAGCAGCTTAGCTGGCGGTCTGCTGAACTATGGCTACACCTTC
TRBV5-4	TRBJ1-2	NA	TRBD1	CASSLTGVDGYTF	TGTGCCAGCAGCTTAACAGGGGTCGATGGCTACACCTTC
TRBV11-2	TRBJ2-1	NA	TRBD2	CASSLEAGEGNEQFF	TGTGCCAGCAGCTTAGAAGCGGGAGAAGGCAATGAGCAGTTCTTC
TRBV6-5	TRBJ2-5	once	NA	CASSYSAGQETQYF	TGTGCCAGCAGTTACTCAGCGGGCCAAGAGACCCAGTACTTC
TRBV11-3	TRBJ2-1	NA	TRBD2	CASSLAVAGEIYNEQFF	TGTGCCAGCAGCTTAGCCGTAGCGGGAGAAATTTACAATGAGCAGTTCTTC
TRBV6-6	TRBJ2-1	NA	NA	CASTHQREAEQFF	TGTGCCAGCACCCATCAAAGGGAGGCTGAGCAGTTCTTC
TRBV3-1/TRBV3-2	TRBJ1-6	NA	NA	CASSQDQASPLHF	TGTGCCAGCAGCCAAGATCAGGCCTCACCCCTCCACTTT
TRBV27	TRBJ2-5	NA	NA	CASSYRLGPWETQYF	TGTGCCAGCAGTTATAGGTTGGGGCCATGGGAGACCCAGTACTTC
TRBV28	TRBJ1-4	NA	NA	CASMGGQGKNEKLFF	TGTGCCAGCATGGGCGGGCAAGGGAAGAATGAAAAACTGTTTTTT
TRBV9	TRBJ2-3	NA	NA	CASSPLNTDTQYF	TGTGCCAGCAGCCCCCTAAACACAGATACGCAGTATTTT
TRBV30	TRBJ1-4	NA	NA	CAWTPGLMGKLFF	TGTGCCTGGACCCCGGGACTCATGGGAAAACTGTTTTTT
TRBV4-3	TRBJ1-2	few	TRBD1	CASSQMETGGAHGYTF	TGCGCCAGCAGCCAAATGGAGACAGGGGGCGCCCATGGCTACACCTTC
TRBV30	TRBJ1-6	NA	NA	CAWSVQQDRSPLHF	TGTGCCTGGAGTGTACAACAGGATCGTTCACCCCTCCACTTT
TRBV6-5	TRBJ2-1	NA	TRBD1	CASRRTGPYNEQFF	TGTGCCAGCAGAAGGACAGGACCCTACAATGAGCAGTTCTTC
TRBV19	TRBJ2-1	once	NA	CASSPLRGGTYNEQFF	TGTGCCAGTAGTCCCCTCAGGGGCGGAACCTACAATGAGCAGTTCTTC
TRBV5-4	TRBJ1-4	NA	TRBD1	CASSETGTGVEKLFF	TGTGCCAGCAGCGAAACCGGGACAGGGGTCGAAAAACTGTTTTTT
TRBV9	TRBJ2-7	once	TRBD2	CASSVSSGSSYEQYF	TGTGCCAGCAGCGTCAGTAGCGGGAGCTCCTACGAGCAGTACTTC
TRBV3-1/TRBV3-2	TRBJ1-1	few	NA	CASSPWEQEPNTEAFF	TGTGCCAGCAGCCCTTGGGAACAGGAGCCGAACACTGAAGCTTTCTTT
TRBV6-5	TRBJ2-5	NA	TRBD2	CASIPAGGGETQYF	TGTGCCAGCATCCCAGCGGGAGGGGGGGAGACCCAGTACTTC
TRBV20-1	TRBJ1-4	NA	NA	CSASRGPDNEKLFF	TGCAGTGCTAGTCGCGGGCCGGATAATGAAAAACTGTTTTTT
TRBV7-2	TRBJ2-1	NA	NA	CASSLAGGARYEQFF	TGTGCCAGCAGCTTGGCAGGTGGGGCGCGTTATGAGCAGTTCTTC
TRBV7-9	TRBJ1-6	NA	NA	CASSLLVGSDSPLHF	TGTGCCAGCAGCTTACTGGTCGGGTCGGATTCACCCCTCCACTTT
TRBV5-1	TRBJ2-1	NA	TRBD2	CASSLEASGGQEQFF	TGCGCCAGCAGCTTGGAGGCTAGCGGGGGACAGGAGCAGTTCTTC
TRBV9	TRBJ1-3	NA	NA	CASSEGENGNTIYF	TGTGCCAGCAGCGAAGGGGAAAATGGAAACACCATATATTTT
TRBV5-4	TRBJ2-2	NA	TRBD1	CASSPWGTGGRELFF	TGTGCCAGCAGCCCCTGGGGGACAGGGGGCCGGGAGCTGTTTTTT
TRBV10-1	TRBJ1-1	NA	NA	CASSEEETGIEAFF	TGCGCCAGCAGTGAAGAAGAGACCGGGATAGAAGCTTTCTTT
TRBV6-2/TRBV6-3	TRBJ1-5	NA	NA	CASSYSLGPGPQHF	TGTGCCAGCAGTTACTCATTGGGCCCCGGGCCCCAGCATTTT
TRBV5-6	TRBJ2-7	NA	TRBD1	CASSFWTGGREQYF	TGTGCCAGCAGCTTCTGGACAGGGGGCCGCGAGCAGTACTTC
TRBV7-7	TRBJ2-1	NA	NA	CASSYYGQRSYNEQFF	TGTGCTAGCAGCTATTACGGACAGAGGTCCTACAATGAGCAGTTCTTC
TRBV27	TRBJ2-2	NA	TRBD2	CASSPGLAGAGELFF	TGTGCCAGCAGCCCGGGACTAGCGGGAGCCGGGGAGCTGTTTTTT
TRBV2	TRBJ2-2	NA	TRBD1	CASKPGQGNTGELFF	TGTGCCAGCAAACCGGGACAGGGGAACACCGGGGAGCTGTTTTTT
TRBV19	TRBJ2-7	NA	NA	CASSSLASGYEQYF	TGTGCCAGTAGTTCCCTAGCTTCAGGCTACGAGCAGTACTTC
TRBV19	TRBJ2-1	NA	TRBD2	CASNREGYNEQFF	TGTGCCAGTAACCGGGAGGGTTACAATGAGCAGTTCTTC